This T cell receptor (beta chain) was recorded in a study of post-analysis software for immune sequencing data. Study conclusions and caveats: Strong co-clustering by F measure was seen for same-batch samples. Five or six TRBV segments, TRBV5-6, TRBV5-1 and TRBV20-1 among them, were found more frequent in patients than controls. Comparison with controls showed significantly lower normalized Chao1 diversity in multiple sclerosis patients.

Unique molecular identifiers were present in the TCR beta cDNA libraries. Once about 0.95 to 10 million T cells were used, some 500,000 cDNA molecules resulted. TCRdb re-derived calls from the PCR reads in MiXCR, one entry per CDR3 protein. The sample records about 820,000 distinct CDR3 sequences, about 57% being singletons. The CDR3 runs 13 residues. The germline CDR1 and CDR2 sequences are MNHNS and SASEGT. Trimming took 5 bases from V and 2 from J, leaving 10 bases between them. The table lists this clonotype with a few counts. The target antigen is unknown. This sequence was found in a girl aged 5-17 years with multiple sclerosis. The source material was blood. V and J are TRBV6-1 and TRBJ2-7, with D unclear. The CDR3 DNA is TGTGCCAGCAGTTTTGACTCAGCCTACGAGCAGTACTTC. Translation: CASSFDSAYEQYF.